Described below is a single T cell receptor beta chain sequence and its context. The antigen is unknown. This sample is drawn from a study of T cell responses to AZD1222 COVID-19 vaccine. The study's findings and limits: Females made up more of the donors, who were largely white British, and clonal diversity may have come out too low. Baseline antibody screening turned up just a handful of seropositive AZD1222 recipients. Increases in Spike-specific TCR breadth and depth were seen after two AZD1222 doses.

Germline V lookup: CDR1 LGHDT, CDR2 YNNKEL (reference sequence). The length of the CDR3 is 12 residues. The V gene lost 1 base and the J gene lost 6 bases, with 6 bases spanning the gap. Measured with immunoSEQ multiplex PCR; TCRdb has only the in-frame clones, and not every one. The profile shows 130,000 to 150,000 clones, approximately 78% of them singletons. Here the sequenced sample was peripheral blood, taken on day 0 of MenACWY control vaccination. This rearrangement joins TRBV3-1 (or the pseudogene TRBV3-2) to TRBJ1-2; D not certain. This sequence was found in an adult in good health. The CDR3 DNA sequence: TGTGCCAGCAGCCAAGGGACGAATGGCTACACCTTC. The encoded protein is CASSQGTNGYTF.